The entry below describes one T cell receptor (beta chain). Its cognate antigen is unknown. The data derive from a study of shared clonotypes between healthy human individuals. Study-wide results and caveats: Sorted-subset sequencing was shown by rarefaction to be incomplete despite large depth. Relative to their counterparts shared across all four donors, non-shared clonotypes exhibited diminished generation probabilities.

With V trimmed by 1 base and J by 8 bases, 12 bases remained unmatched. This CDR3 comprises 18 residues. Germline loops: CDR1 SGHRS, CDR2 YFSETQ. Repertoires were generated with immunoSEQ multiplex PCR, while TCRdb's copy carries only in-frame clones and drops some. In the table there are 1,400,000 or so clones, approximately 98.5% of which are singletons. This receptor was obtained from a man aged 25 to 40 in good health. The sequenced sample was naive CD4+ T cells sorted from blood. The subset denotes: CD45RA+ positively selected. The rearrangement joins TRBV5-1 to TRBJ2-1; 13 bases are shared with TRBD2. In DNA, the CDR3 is TGCGCCAGCAGCTTGTTGGGACTAGCGGGAACCCTTAGGGATGAGCAGTTCTTC. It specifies CASSLLGLAGTLRDEQFF.